The rows below give T cell receptor beta chains drawn from one sample of a study of identical twins. Using its own MiXCR run on the 5' RACE reads, TCRdb lists one record per CDR3 protein. The sample lists about 340,000 distinct CDR3 sequences; 9% to 15% were seen once. The sample was also reused in another study, on yellow fever vaccine responses in identical twins.

Sequenced sample: CD8+ T cells sorted from blood. These receptor sequences come from a woman younger than 35 in good health. Each CDR3 is given without its conserved first and last residue. The D gene is left open where the match is weak.

v_call d_call cdr3_aa
TRBV12-3/TRBV12-4 - ASSPVGTHGELF
TRBV5-1 - ASSLGTKSTDTQY
TRBV2 - ASREGGYYEQF
TRBV28 - ASSIYEQF
TRBV27 - ASSPSPTGELF
TRBV2 TRBD2 ASTEGGLVVDTQY
TRBV20-1 TRBD2 CARDNGGGASYNEQF
TRBV7-9 TRBD2 ASSSVTSGGDNEQF
TRBV6-1 - ASSWTGYNEQF
TRBV7-6 TRBD2 ASSVIQAGGPTGELF
TRBV15 TRBD1 ATSSEGQGLDTQY
TRBV19 TRBD1 ASSIDLTGGQPQH
TRBV27 - ASSYRRGYGYT
TRBV27 TRBD2 ASSVLAGEQF
TRBV10-2 - ASSDTLYNEQF
TRBV3-1 - ASSQDSGVGTEAF
TRBV11-2 TRBD2 ASTRSAGGTDTQY
TRBV9 - ASSVATEVEGEKFVLYGYT
TRBV12-3/TRBV12-4 TRBD2 ASSHGGYSYSYEQY
TRBV2 TRBD1 ASRDRGLRGYT
TRBV7-6 - ASSHWGAENNEQF
TRBV7-2 - ASRVTLDNSPLH
TRBV5-4 - ASSSLAGPYNEQF
TRBV7-9 TRBD2 ASTGLAVHEQY
TRBV7-9 - ASSLDGRVGQETQY
TRBV7-9 - ASSFSAESYEQY
TRBV12-3/TRBV12-4 - AIKILGTQY
TRBV20-1 TRBD2 SGPPGLAGPPYNEQF
TRBV7-9 - ASSPRQGPGTDTQY
TRBV12-3/TRBV12-4 - ASSPGGGPYEQY
TRBV9 TRBD2 ASSVEFSSGSTGELF
TRBV6-2/TRBV6-3 - ASSYGGRLEQF
TRBV24-1 TRBD2 ATSDIHGGRTGELF
TRBV5-1 - ASSPWDGSTDTQY
TRBV15 - ATSNRRQKTGGELF
TRBV10-3 TRBD2 AIRGRLAGASGQY
TRBV6-1 TRBD1 ASRNSGQGLGSYNEQF
TRBV7-9 - ASSLGFPAGPETQY
TRBV25-1 - ASRTGAYEQY
TRBV29-1 TRBD1 SVRGQGQTQNYNEQF
TRBV4-1 - ASSQDRPERGTGELF
TRBV27 TRBD2 ASSVIAGSYEQY
TRBV12-3/TRBV12-4 - ASSPPGTGSPLH
TRBV28 - AGSFRGDTQY
TRBV10-3 - AIGEVDANTGELF
TRBV4-2 TRBD2 ASSQAALGGGGRLTNEQF
TRBV2 TRBD2 ASRGTGRGRASWDEQF
TRBV19 - ASSMGQAYEQY
TRBV7-9 TRBD1 ASSKATGAGSDTQY
TRBV4-1 TRBD2 ASSQGPSGDADTQY
TRBV6-1 TRBD1 ASRTIRGTNTEAF
TRBV7-8 TRBD2 ASSSLAEETQY